One sample yielded the 15 T cell receptor beta chains listed below, sequenced in a study of metastatic and nonmetastatic thyroid tumors. No treatment of any kind had been given to any patient before thyroid surgery. TCRdb reprocessed the PCR reads via MiXCR. The sample contains 30,000 to 35,000 clones, about a fifth of which appear only once. The specimen was tumor tissue. These receptor sequences come from a male donor with papillary thyroid cancer or a benign thyroid nodule (not recorded which). Some clones in this sample may be carry-over from other donors' samples.

The sample holds many counts of this clone. This sequence joins TRBV10-2 and TRBJ2-3; D is unresolved. Germline-derived CDR1 and CDR2 are WSHSY and SAAADI. V lost 4 bases to trimming and J lost 1 base, with 9 bases between them. The length of the CDR3 is 14 residues. As DNA, the CDR3 is TGCGCCAGCAGTGGTGGGTGGGGCACAGATACGCAGTATTTT. Its protein product is CASSGGWGTDTQYF.

This clone was counted ten times or more. The genes are TRBV5-8 and TRBJ2-1, with TRBD2 matching over 7 bases. The V and J ends lost 3 bases and 5 bases, in that order; junction bases with no gene match: 8. Germline values: CDR1 SGHTS, CDR2 YDEGEE. The CDR3 has 15 amino acids. Here the CDR3 DNA reads TGTGCCAGCAGCTCCCGTGCGGGAGTAAACAATGAGCAGTTCTTC. Amino acids: CASSSRAGVNNEQFF.

The chain carries TRBV20-1 and TRBJ2-7; D perhaps matches TRBD1 (6 bases). CDR3 length: 13 residues. In germline, CDR1 is DFQATT, CDR2 SNEGSKA (reference sequence). V dropped 4 bases and J dropped 2 bases, with 12 bases sitting between them. The CDR3 coding sequence is TGCAGTGCTACCACGGACAGTCCCTACGAGCAGTACTTC. This gives the protein CSATTDSPYEQYF.

Remarks on this clone: This clone may be a read error of a much larger clone one base away. The chain couples TRBV11-2 to TRBJ2-7; D may be TRBD1 or TRBD2 (6 bases each). The J call may be incorrect, as the DNA end agrees better with TRBJ2-5. The CDR3 extends over 17 amino acids. CDR1 and CDR2 (germline): SGHAT, FQNNGV. CDR3 region: CASSARRGATPQETQYF. The CDR3 coding sequence is TGTGCCAGCAGCGCGCGTAGGGGGGCTACCCCTCAAGAGACCCAGTACTTC.

This rearrangement joins TRBV20-1 to TRBJ1-5; possibly TRBD1 for D (6 bases). The CDR3 extends over 14 amino acids. Germline CDR1 reads DFQATT; CDR2 reads SNEGSKA (reference sequence). Trimming left V 5 bases short and J 0 bases short, with 11 bases between. This chain's CDR3 is CSAASGDSNQPQHF. The CDR3 region has the DNA TGCAGTGCTGCGTCAGGGGATAGCAATCAGCCCCAGCATTTT.

The table lists this clone with a few counts. At one end, the junction sequence differs from germline, possibly due to a read error. J is TRBJ2-7 and V is TRBV20-1; tentatively, D is TRBD1 (6 bases). CDR3 size: 13 residues. From germline, CDR1 is DFQATT and CDR2 SNEGSKA (reference sequence). The CDR3, as DNA: TGCAGTTCTAGGATCACAGGGAGTACTGGGCAGTACTTC. Its protein product is CSSRITGSTGQYF.

The chain carries TRBV30 and TRBJ1-2; D is ambiguous. The CDR3 extends over 12 amino acids. The germline V gene has CDR1 GTSNPN and CDR2 SVGIG (reference sequence). The V gene lost 6 bases and the J gene lost 4 bases, with 12 bases spanning the gap. CDR3 loop: CACQESGYGYTF. In DNA form, the CDR3 reads TGTGCCTGTCAGGAGAGTGGCTATGGCTACACCTTC.

Details on this clone: Its ends do not fully match the called genes, so a read error is possible. The chain carries TRBV6-6 and TRBJ2-2; D is possibly TRBD1 or TRBD2 (5 bases each). This CDR3 has 13 residues. CDR1 MNHNY and CDR2 SVGAGI come from the germline V gene (reference sequence). This chain's CDR3 is CASNYLGVWELFF. In DNA form, the CDR3 reads TGTGCCAGCAATTACTTGGGGGTGTGGGAGCTGTTTTTT.

This CDR3 reads CASTSIGGYEQYF. CDR3 coding DNA: TGTGCCAGTACCTCGATAGGTGGGTACGAGCAGTACTTC. V and J are TRBV19 and TRBJ2-7; no reliable D call. Trimming took 7 bases from V and 4 from J, leaving 14 bases between them. This CDR3 comprises 13 residues. The germline CDR1 and CDR2 sequences are LNHDA and SQIVND (reference sequence). The variable domain in full, with the rest retrieved from reference TRBV19 and TRBJ2-7, is DGGITQSPKYLFRKEGQNVTLSCEQNLNHDAMYWYRQDPGQGLRLIYYSQIVNDFQKGDIAEGYSVSREKKESFPLTVTSAQKNPTAFYLCASTSIGGYEQYFGPGTRLTVT.

This clone showed up many times. The chain has TRBV15 and TRBJ1-2, with 7 bases aligning to TRBD1. The CDR3 runs 14 residues. Germline assignment: CDR1 LNHNV and CDR2 YYDKDF (reference sequence). Unmatched junction bases numbered 6, after V lost 0 bases and J lost 8 bases. CDR3 nucleotide sequence: TGTGCCACCAGCAGAGATCAGGGGGATAAGGGCTACACCTTC. Amino acid sequence: CATSRDQGDKGYTF.

Many counts were recorded for this clone. V is TRBV6-2 or TRBV6-3 and J is TRBJ2-2; 9 nucleotides align to TRBD2. The CDR3 is 16 amino acids. Germline CDR1 reads MNHEY; CDR2 reads SVGEGT. V shed 2 bases and J 5 bases; nucleotides not matched to a gene: 6. The CDR3: CASSYLIAGATGELFF. The DNA of the CDR3 is TGTGCCAGCAGTTACCTTATAGCGGGAGCGACCGGGGAGCTGTTTTTT.

This clone was seen a few times. The CDR3, as DNA: TGTGCCAGCAGTTCCTCGAGAGAACCCTACGAGCAGTACTTC. The encoded protein is CASSSSREPYEQYF. The chain uses TRBV12-3 or TRBV12-4 and TRBJ2-7; D not resolved. V was shortened by 4 bases and J by 2 bases, with 12 bases between the two germline ends. The CDR3 consists of 14 residues.

At least ten counts were recorded for this clone. The chain is built from TRBV3-1 and TRBJ2-7; weak D call: TRBD1 (6 bases). Deletions cut 2 bases from V and 3 bases from J, with 20 bases between. Germline V gene lookup returns CDR1 LGHDT and CDR2 YNNKEL (reference sequence). The CDR3 covers 17 residues. The CDR3 coding sequence is TGTGCCAGCAGCCAACCTACAGGGTTTTGGGGCCACTACGAGCAGTACTTC. Protein product: CASSQPTGFWGHYEQYF.

The chain employs TRBV5-1 and TRBJ2-7; D not resolved. Trimming pared 4 bases from V and 3 bases from J, leaving 11 bases between. This CDR3 is built from 13 residues. Germline V CDR1 and CDR2: SGHRS, YFSETQ. The DNA for the CDR3 is TGCGCCAGCAGCCCAAATGACGACTACGAGCAGTACTTC. It is translated as CASSPNDDYEQYF.

The V gene is TRBV20-1, the J gene TRBJ2-7; TRBD2 matches at 10 bases. The CDR3 spans 19 residues. Germline loops: CDR1 DFQATT, CDR2 SNEGSKA (reference sequence). The V segment lost 1 base and the J segment 5 bases; nucleotides outside the gene matches: 20. This CDR3 reads CSARGWTSGISNTLDEQYF. DNA of the CDR3: TGCAGTGCTAGAGGTTGGACTAGCGGTATATCAAATACGTTGGACGAGCAGTACTTC.